This T cell receptor (beta chain) was profiled in a study of T cell changes during pregnancy in multiple sclerosis. J gave up 5 bases and V 1 base, and 9 bases lay outside the gene matches. CDR3 size: 17 residues. The germline V gene encodes CDR1 LGHNA and CDR2 YSLEER. The method was immunoSEQ multiplex PCR; TCRdb's version includes in-frame clones alone and lacks a portion of them. The sample includes about 77,000 clones, about 92% seen only once; the top ten take around 2.6%. This receptor was taken from a female donor in good health, enrolled as a control in a pregnancy study. V usage is TRBV4-3 and J usage is TRBJ2-2; TRBD2 agrees at 8 bases. Sequenced material: peripheral blood, taken after pregnancy. The CDR3 nucleotides are TGCGCCAGCAGCCAAGGGGTCCGGGAGGGCCGAACCGGGGAGCTGTTTTTT. Encoded protein: CASSQGVREGRTGELFF.